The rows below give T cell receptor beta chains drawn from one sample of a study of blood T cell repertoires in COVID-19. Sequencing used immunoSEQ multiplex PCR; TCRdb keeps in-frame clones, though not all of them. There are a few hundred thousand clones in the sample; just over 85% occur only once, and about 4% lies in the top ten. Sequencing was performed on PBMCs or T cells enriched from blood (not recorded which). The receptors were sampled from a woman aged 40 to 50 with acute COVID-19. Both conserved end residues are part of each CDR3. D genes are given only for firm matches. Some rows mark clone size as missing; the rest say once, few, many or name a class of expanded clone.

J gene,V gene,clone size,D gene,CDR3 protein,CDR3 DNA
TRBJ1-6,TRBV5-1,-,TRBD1,CASSLGQGGQRVYNSPLHF,TGCGCCAGCAGCTTGGGACAGGGGGGACAGCGGGTCTATAATTCACCCCTCCACTTT
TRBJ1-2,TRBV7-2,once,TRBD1,CASSPQGQNYGYTF,TGTGCCAGCAGCCCGCAGGGACAGAACTATGGCTACACCTTC
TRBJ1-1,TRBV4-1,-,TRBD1,CASSQGWTGVTEAFF,TGCGCCAGCAGCCAAGGGTGGACAGGGGTAACTGAAGCTTTCTTT
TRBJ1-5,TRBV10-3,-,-,CAISEGLSNQPQHF,TGTGCCATCAGTGAGGGACTTAGCAATCAGCCCCAGCATTTT
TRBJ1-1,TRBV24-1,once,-,CATSNEANTEAFF,TGTGCCACCAGTAACGAGGCGAACACTGAAGCTTTCTTT
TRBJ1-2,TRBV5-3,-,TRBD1,CARSFSRGRVYGYTF,TGTGCCAGAAGCTTTAGCAGGGGGCGCGTCTATGGCTACACCTTC
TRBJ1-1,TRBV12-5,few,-,CASGPRAGNTEAFF,TGTGCTAGTGGCCCCCGGGCGGGAAACACTGAAGCTTTCTTT
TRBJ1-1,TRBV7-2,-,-,CASSPRWGDNTEAFF,TGTGCCAGCAGCCCTCGGTGGGGGGATAACACTGAAGCTTTCTTT
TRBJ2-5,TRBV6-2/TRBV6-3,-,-,CASSRLKQETQYF,TGTGCCAGCAGTCGACTGAAACAAGAGACCCAGTACTTC
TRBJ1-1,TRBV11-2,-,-,CASSLVHMNTEAFF,TGTGCCAGCAGCTTAGTCCACATGAACACTGAAGCTTTCTTT
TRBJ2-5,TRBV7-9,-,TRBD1,CASSLEAGQGAWETQYF,TGTGCCAGCAGCCTCGAGGCGGGACAGGGGGCGTGGGAGACCCAGTACTTC
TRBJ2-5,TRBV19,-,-,CASSTNLLQGTQETQYF,TGTGCCAGTAGTACTAATCTCTTACAGGGAACCCAAGAGACCCAGTACTTC
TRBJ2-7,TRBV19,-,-,CASSKRRGDEQYF,TGTGCCAGTAGCAAACGTAGGGGTGACGAGCAGTACTTC
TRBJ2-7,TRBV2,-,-,CASSETASWEEQYF,TGTGCCAGCAGTGAAACGGCAAGTTGGGAGGAGCAGTACTTC
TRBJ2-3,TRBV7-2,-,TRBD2,CASSSRGLAGVTDTQYF,TGTGCCAGCAGCTCCCGGGGGCTAGCGGGTGTCACAGATACGCAGTATTTT
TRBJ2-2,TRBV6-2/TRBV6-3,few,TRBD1,CASSPGQGWRTGELFF,TGTGCCAGCAGCCCCGGACAGGGGTGGCGGACCGGGGAGCTGTTTTTT
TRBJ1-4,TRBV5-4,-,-,CASSPGQSNEKLFF,TGTGCCAGCAGCCCCGGACAGAGTAATGAAAAACTGTTTTTT
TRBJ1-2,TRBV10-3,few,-,CAISETAYGYTF,TGTGCCATCAGTGAGACAGCCTATGGCTACACCTTC
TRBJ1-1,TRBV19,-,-,CASSISGQKNTEAFF,TGTGCCAGTAGTATTTCAGGACAAAAGAACACTGAAGCTTTCTTT
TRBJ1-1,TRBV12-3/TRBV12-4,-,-,CASTQNTEAFF,TGTGCCAGCACCCAAAACACTGAAGCTTTCTTT
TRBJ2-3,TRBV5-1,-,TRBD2,CASSLALVAGVASDTQYF,TGCGCCAGCAGCTTGGCTTTGGTTGCGGGAGTAGCCTCAGATACGCAGTATTTT
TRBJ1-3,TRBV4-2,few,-,CASSQDMTARNTIYF,TGTGCCAGCAGCCAAGATATGACAGCACGAAACACCATATATTTT
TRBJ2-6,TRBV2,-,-,CASSELTLASSGANVLTF,TGTGCCAGCAGTGAATTGACACTCGCGAGCTCTGGGGCCAACGTCCTGACTTTC
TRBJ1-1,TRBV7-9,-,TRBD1,CASSPYRGSGNTEAFF,TGTGCCAGCAGCCCCTACAGGGGATCGGGGAACACTGAAGCTTTCTTT
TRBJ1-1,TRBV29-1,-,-,CSARDRNTEAFF,TGCAGCGCCCGAGACAGAAACACTGAAGCTTTCTTT
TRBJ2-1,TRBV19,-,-,CASSILGDNEQFF,TGTGCCAGTAGTATTCTAGGAGACAATGAGCAGTTCTTC
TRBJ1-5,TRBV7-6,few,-,CASSLEASGRGNQPQHF,TGTGCCAGCAGCTTAGAAGCGTCGGGAAGGGGCAATCAGCCCCAGCATTTT
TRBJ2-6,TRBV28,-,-,CASSPTSSGANVLTF,TGTGCCAGCAGTCCCACCAGCTCTGGGGCCAACGTCCTGACTTTC
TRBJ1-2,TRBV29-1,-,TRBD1,CSVPGQGASYTF,TGCAGCGTTCCAGGGCAGGGGGCTAGCTACACCTTC
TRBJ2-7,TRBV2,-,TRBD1,CASSESRGPGYEQYF,TGTGCCAGCAGTGAAAGCAGGGGGCCTGGCTACGAGCAGTACTTC
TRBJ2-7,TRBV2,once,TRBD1,CASKSTRDSSYEQYF,TGTGCCAGCAAATCGACCCGGGACAGCTCCTACGAGCAGTACTTC
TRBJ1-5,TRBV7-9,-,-,CASSLDRSFPNFNQPQHF,TGTGCCAGCAGCTTAGACAGGTCATTCCCTAATTTCAATCAGCCCCAGCATTTT
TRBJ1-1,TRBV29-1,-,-,CSVNGRTIYGNTEAFF,TGCAGCGTTAATGGTAGGACAATTTATGGGAACACTGAAGCTTTCTTT
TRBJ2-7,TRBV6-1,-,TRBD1,CASSELGQIKKYYEQYF,TGTGCCAGCAGTGAACTGGGACAGATTAAGAAATACTACGAGCAGTACTTC
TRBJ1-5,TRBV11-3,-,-,CASSLYSNQPQHF,TGTGCCAGCAGCCTATATTCGAATCAGCCCCAGCATTTT
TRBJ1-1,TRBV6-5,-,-,CASSAGTLNTEAFF,TGTGCCAGCTCAGCAGGGACACTGAACACTGAAGCTTTCTTT
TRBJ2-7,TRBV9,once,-,CASSVDSRYSEQYF,TGTGCCAGCAGCGTAGATAGCCGCTACTCGGAGCAGTACTTC
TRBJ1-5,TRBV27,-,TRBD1,CASSSWTGRRSNQPQHF,TGTGCCAGCAGTTCCTGGACAGGGAGGAGGTCCAATCAGCCCCAGCATTTT
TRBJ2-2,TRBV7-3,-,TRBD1,CASSYHRGPGTGELFF,TGTGCCAGCAGCTATCACAGGGGGCCGGGCACCGGGGAGCTGTTTTTT
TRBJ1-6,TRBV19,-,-,CASLYATPSSPLHF,TGTGCCAGCCTCTACGCCACGCCGAGTTCACCCCTCCACTTT
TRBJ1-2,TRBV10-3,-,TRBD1,CAIRGQGSGYGYTF,TGTGCCATCAGAGGACAGGGTTCTGGCTATGGCTACACCTTC
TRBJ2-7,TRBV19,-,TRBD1,CASSSRSGTGVEQYF,TGTGCCAGTAGTTCCCGATCCGGGACAGGGGTCGAGCAGTACTTC
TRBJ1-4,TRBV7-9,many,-,CASSSRRTAGDEKLFF,TGTGCCAGCAGCTCCCGCCGGACCGCGGGCGATGAAAAACTGTTTTTT
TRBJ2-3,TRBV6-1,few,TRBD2,CASSDPGTSGRPTQYF,TGTGCCAGCAGTGACCCCGGGACTAGCGGGAGACCAACGCAGTATTTT
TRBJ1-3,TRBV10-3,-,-,CAISGASGQTGNTIYF,TGTGCCATCAGTGGGGCTTCCGGACAGACTGGAAACACCATATATTTT
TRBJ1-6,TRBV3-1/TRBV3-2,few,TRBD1,CASSRHPGQGESPLHF,TGTGCCAGCAGCCGGCACCCGGGACAGGGGGAATCACCCCTCCACTTT
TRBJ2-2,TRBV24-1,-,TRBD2,CATSDLASSGRGSTGELFF,TGTGCCACCAGTGATTTAGCCTCTAGCGGAAGGGGTTCCACCGGGGAGCTGTTTTTT
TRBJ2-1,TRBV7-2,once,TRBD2,CASSSRSGSYLNEQFF,TGTGCCAGCAGCTCCCGTAGCGGGAGCTACCTCAATGAGCAGTTCTTC